What follows are 14 T cell receptor beta chains derived from one specimen sequenced in a study of T cells in Graves' hyperthyroidism and ophthalmopathy. The investigators amplified TCR beta CDR3 regions from RNA transcripts. With the HTBI primer set, the TCR CDR3 went through a first round of RT-PCR. One entry per CDR3 protein, called by TCRdb with MiXCR from the multiplex PCR reads. This sample carries roughly 600,000 distinct CDR3 sequences, around 15% of them seen once, and the ten largest clones take around 12%. Input material: blood. These receptor sequences come from a woman aged 45-60 years with Graves' ophthalmopathy.

This CDR3 is CASKRNPVPQETQYF. In DNA form, the CDR3 reads TGTGCCAGCAAACGAAACCCGGTGCCCCAAGAGACCCAGTACTTC. This chain joins TRBV2 and TRBJ2-5; no reliable D call. Trimming took 7 bases from V and 1 from J, leaving 16 bases between them. CDR3 size: 15 residues. Germline V gene data show CDR1 as SNHLY and CDR2 as FYNNEI.

In this sample, this clonotype turned up many times. The chain uses TRBV6-1 and TRBJ2-5; a possible D gene is TRBD2 (5 bases). Between the trimmed V and J ends, which lost 8 bases and 2 bases, there was a span of 15 bases. This CDR3 contains 14 residues. Germline-derived CDR1 and CDR2 are MNHNS and SASEGT. For the CDR3, the DNA is TGTGCCAGCGGGCAAAGCGGCAGACAAGAGACCCAGTACTTC. Its protein is CASGQSGRQETQYF.

There are many counts of this clonotype. V gene TRBV28 combines with J gene TRBJ2-1, with 14 bases lining up with TRBD2. The germline gives CDR1 MDHEN, CDR2 SYDVKM. The V gene end was trimmed by 5 bases and the J gene end by 7 bases; junction bases not matched to a gene: 7. This CDR3 has 16 residues. CDR3 in DNA: TGTGCCAGCAGTAGACTAGCGGGAGGGCCTACGAATGAGCAGTTCTTC. Its translation: CASSRLAGGPTNEQFF.

This clonotype was seen many times. The CDR3 is CSVEPSGGGGTQYF. Here the CDR3 DNA reads TGCAGCGTTGAACCTAGCGGGGGGGGGGGTACGCAGTATTTT. V is TRBV29-1 and J is TRBJ2-3; 12 nucleotides match TRBD2. CDR1 and CDR2 (germline): SQVTM, ANQGSEA. This CDR3 comprises 14 residues. J lost 8 bases, V lost 2 bases, and 5 bases had no gene match.

This clonotype was recorded at least ten times. The chain combines TRBV11-2 with TRBJ2-3, with D possibly matching TRBD2 (5 bases). V lost 2 bases, J lost 3 bases, and 27 bases lay in between. The CDR3 has 20 residues. Germline values: CDR1 SGHAT, CDR2 FQNNGV. The CDR3 DNA reads as TGTGCCAGCAGCTTATATCCTACTACTATCCGGGATTTAGGGACAGATACGCAGTATTTT. This sequence encodes CASSLYPTTIRDLGTDTQYF. Full variable domain (outside the CDR3, taken from reference TRBV11-2 and TRBJ2-3): EAGVAQSPRYKIIEKRQSVAFWCNPISGHATLYWYQQILGQGPKLLIQFQNNGVVDDSQLPKDRFSAERLKGVDSTLKIQPAKLEDSAVYLCASSLYPTTIRDLGTDTQYFGPGTRLTVL.

For the CDR3, the DNA is TGCAGCGTTGAGACAGACACCGACGAGCAGTACTTC. It translates to CSVETDTDEQYF. The chain carries TRBV29-1 and TRBJ2-7; possibly TRBD1 for D (5 bases). The CDR3 runs 12 residues. The V gene's germline CDR1 is SQVTM and CDR2 ANQGSEA. Trimming took off 3 bases at V and 5 bases at J, with 11 bases between the two ends.

The chain couples TRBV20-1 to TRBJ2-3, with 14 bases fitting TRBD2. After removal of 1 base from V and 3 bases from J, the junction contained 6 bases not matched to a gene. This CDR3 is 17 amino acids long. Germline loops: CDR1 DFQATT, CDR2 SNEGSKA (reference sequence). The DNA for the CDR3 is TGCAGTGCTAGAGGCGGGACTAGCGGGAGTAGGACAGATACGCAGTATTTT. Translation: CSARGGTSGSRTDTQYF.

This clonotype was found many times. The rearrangement uses TRBV6-2 or TRBV6-3 and TRBJ1-1; D is perhaps TRBD1 (6 bases). The CDR3 loop spans 15 amino acids. Between the trimmed V and J ends, which lost 8 bases and 1 base, there was a span of 17 bases. CDR1 is MNHEY, CDR2 SVGEGT, per germline. The CDR3 DNA sequence: TGTGCCAGCTTTAAGTTGGGACACTCGAACACTGAAGCTTTCTTT. Translating it yields CASFKLGHSNTEAFF.

This rearrangement joins TRBV6-1 to TRBJ2-5, with TRBD2 matching over 8 bases. Per germline, CDR1 MNHNS and CDR2 SASEGT. V shed 6 bases and J 5 bases; nucleotides not matched to a gene: 11. The CDR3 runs 15 residues. The CDR3 sequence is CASSVSGRLHETQYF. CDR3 bases: TGTGCCAGCAGCGTAAGCGGGAGACTCCATGAGACCCAGTACTTC.

This clonotype was counted many times. The rearrangement joins TRBV7-2 to TRBJ2-2; 9 positions match TRBD2. The J segment lost 5 bases and the V segment lost 4 bases, leaving 2 bases of the junction unmatched. CDR3 length: 14 residues. Germline V gives CDR1 SGHTA, CDR2 FQGNSA. The CDR3, as DNA: TGTGCCAGCAGCTACACTAGCGGGACCGGGGAGCTGTTTTTT. The encoded protein is CASSYTSGTGELFF.

The sample holds many counts of this clonotype. The gene calls are TRBV5-1 and TRBJ2-3; D not resolved. Trimming stripped 0 bases from V and 2 bases from J, with 7 bases between. The CDR3 loop spans 14 amino acids. Per germline, CDR1 SGHRS and CDR2 YFSETQ. DNA for the CDR3: TGCGCCAGCAGCTTGGCCCAGGACACAGATACGCAGTATTTT. This codes for CASSLAQDTDTQYF.

The table lists this clonotype with many counts. The V gene is TRBV18, the J gene TRBJ1-5, with a possible D match to TRBD1 (6 bases). Between the trimmed V and J ends, which lost 5 bases and 3 bases, there was a span of 17 bases. The CDR3 consists of 16 residues. Per germline, CDR1 KGHSH and CDR2 LQKENI. CDR3 DNA sequence: TGTGCCAGCTCAGCCGGACAGTGGGCGAACAATCAGCCCCAGCATTTT. It is translated as CASSAGQWANNQPQHF.

The chain is built from TRBV6-2 or TRBV6-3 and TRBJ1-5, with D hard to call. CDR1 is MNHEY and CDR2 is SVGEGT in the germline V gene. CDR3 length: 14 residues. V shed 4 bases and J shed 0 bases, with 7 bases lying between them. The CDR3 here is CASSWADSNQPQHF. The CDR3, as DNA: TGTGCCAGCAGTTGGGCAGATAGCAATCAGCCCCAGCATTTT.

This clonotype has at least ten counts. The chain carries TRBV28 and TRBJ2-7; TRBD2 matches 14 bases. Germline CDR1 reads MDHEN; CDR2 reads SYDVKM. This CDR3 comprises 18 residues. V shed 5 bases and J 0 bases; nucleotides not matched to a gene: 9. CDR3 in amino acids: CASSPTPGLAGGSYEQYF. The CDR3 DNA reads TGTGCCAGCAGTCCCACGCCAGGACTAGCGGGAGGCTCCTACGAGCAGTACTTC.